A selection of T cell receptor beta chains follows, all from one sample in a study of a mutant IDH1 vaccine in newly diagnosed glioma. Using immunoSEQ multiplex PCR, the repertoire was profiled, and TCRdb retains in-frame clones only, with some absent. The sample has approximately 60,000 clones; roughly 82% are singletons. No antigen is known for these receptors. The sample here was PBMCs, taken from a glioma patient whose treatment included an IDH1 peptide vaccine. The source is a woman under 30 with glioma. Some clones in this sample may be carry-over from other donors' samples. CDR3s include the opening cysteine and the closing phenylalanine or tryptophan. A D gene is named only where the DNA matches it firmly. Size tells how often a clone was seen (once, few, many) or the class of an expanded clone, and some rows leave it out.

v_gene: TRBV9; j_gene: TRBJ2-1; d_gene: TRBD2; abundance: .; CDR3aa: CASSTRGVAGGSYNEQFF; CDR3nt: TGTGCCAGCAGCACCAGAGGGGTAGCGGGAGGCTCCTACAATGAGCAGTTCTTC
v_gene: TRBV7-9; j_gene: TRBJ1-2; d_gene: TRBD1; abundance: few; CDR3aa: CASSSGTGDGYTF; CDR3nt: TGTGCCAGCAGCTCCGGGACAGGGGATGGCTACACCTTC
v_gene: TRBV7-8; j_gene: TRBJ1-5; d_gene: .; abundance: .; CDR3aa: CASSPGRAFNQPQHF; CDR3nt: TGTGCCAGCAGCCCAGGGAGAGCGTTTAATCAGCCCCAGCATTTT
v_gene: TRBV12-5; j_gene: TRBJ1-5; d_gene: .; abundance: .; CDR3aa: CASGLAGQTPHSNQPQHF; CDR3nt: TGTGCTAGTGGTTTGGCCGGACAGACCCCCCATAGCAATCAGCCCCAGCATTTT
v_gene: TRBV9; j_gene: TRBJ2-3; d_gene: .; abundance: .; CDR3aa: CASSVEAGTDTQYF; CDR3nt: TGTGCCAGCAGCGTAGAAGCCGGCACAGATACGCAGTATTTT
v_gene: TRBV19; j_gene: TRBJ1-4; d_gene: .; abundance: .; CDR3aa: CASSIVETAANEKLFF; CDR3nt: TGTGCCAGTAGTATAGTTGAAACAGCAGCTAATGAAAAACTGTTTTTT
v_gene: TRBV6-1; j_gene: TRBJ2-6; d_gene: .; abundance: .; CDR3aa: CASNQQGSGANVLTF; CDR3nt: TGTGCCAGCAATCAACAGGGATCCGGGGCCAACGTCCTGACTTTC
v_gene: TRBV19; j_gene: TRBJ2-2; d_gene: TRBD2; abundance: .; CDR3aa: CASSISSGGNTGELFF; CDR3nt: TGTGCCAGTAGTATATCTAGCGGGGGGAACACCGGGGAGCTGTTTTTT
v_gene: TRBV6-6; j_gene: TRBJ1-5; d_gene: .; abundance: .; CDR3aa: CATRQDMPQHF; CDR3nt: TGTGCCACCCGACAGGACATGCCCCAGCATTTT
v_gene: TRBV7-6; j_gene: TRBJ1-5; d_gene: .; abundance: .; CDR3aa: CASSLGSGINQPQHF; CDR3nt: TGTGCCAGCAGCTTAGGGTCCGGCATCAATCAGCCCCAGCATTTT
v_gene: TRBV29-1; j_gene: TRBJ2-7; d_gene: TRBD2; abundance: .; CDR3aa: CSVGTGLAGPSSYEQYF; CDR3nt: TGCAGCGTCGGCACGGGACTAGCGGGACCCAGCTCCTACGAGCAGTACTTC
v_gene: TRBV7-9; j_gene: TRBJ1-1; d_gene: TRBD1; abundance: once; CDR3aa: CASSLLPGGNTEAFF; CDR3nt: TGTGCCAGCAGCTTACTCCCAGGGGGCAACACTGAAGCTTTCTTT
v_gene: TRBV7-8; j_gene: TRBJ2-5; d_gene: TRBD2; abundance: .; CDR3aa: CASSPRLAGGTQYF; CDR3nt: TGTGCCAGCAGCCCCCGACTAGCGGGGGGGACCCAGTACTTC
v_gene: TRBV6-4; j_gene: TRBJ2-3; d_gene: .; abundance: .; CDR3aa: CASSERETDTQYF; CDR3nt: TGTGCCAGCAGTGAAAGGGAAACAGATACGCAGTATTTT
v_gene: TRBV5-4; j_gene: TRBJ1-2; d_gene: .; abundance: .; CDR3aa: CSFRSDNYGYTF; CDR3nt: TGCTCCTTTAGGTCAGATAACTATGGCTACACCTTC
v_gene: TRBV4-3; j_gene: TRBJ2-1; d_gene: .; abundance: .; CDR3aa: CASSHGIEGSYNEQFF; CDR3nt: TGCGCCAGCAGCCACGGAATAGAGGGCTCCTACAATGAGCAGTTCTTC
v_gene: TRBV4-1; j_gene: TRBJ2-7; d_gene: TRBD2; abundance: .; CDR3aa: CASSQVPSGSNEQYF; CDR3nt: TGCGCCAGCAGCCAAGTCCCTAGCGGGTCAAACGAGCAGTACTTC
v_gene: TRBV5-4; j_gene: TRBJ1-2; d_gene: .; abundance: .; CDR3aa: CASSLVGGNYGYTF; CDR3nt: TGTGCCAGCAGCTTGGTGGGGGGGAACTATGGCTACACCTTC
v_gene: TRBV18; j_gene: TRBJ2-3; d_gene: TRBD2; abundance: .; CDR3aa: CASSPTGSGGYTDTQYF; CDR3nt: TGTGCCAGCTCACCAACTGGTAGCGGGGGATACACAGATACGCAGTATTTT
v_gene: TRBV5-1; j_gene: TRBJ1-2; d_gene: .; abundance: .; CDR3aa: CASSPGWDGYTF; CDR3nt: TGCGCCAGCAGCCCGGGTTGGGATGGCTACACCTTC
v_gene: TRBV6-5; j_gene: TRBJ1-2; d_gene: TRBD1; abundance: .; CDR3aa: CASSLKRTGSYGYTF; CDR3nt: TGTGCCAGCAGTCTAAAAAGGACAGGCAGCTATGGCTACACCTTC
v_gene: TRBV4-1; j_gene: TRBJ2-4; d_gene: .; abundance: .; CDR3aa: CASSQESRRLDIQYF; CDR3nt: TGCGCCAGCAGCCAAGAGTCTCGGCGGCTAGACATTCAGTACTTC
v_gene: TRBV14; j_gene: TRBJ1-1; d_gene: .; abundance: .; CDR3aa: CASSQDPRVNTEAFF; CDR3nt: TGTGCCAGCAGCCAAGATCCGCGGGTGAACACTGAAGCTTTCTTT
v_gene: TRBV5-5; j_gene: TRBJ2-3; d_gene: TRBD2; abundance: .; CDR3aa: CASLERGGLDTQYF; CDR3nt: TGTGCCAGCTTGGAGCGGGGGGGCCTGGATACGCAGTATTTT
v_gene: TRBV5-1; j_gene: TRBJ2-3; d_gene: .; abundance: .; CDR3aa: CASSLYPEDTQYF; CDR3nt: TGCGCCAGCAGCTTGTATCCAGAAGATACGCAGTATTTT
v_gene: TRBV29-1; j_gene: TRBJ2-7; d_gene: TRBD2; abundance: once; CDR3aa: CSVVLAGTFSYEQYF; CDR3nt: TGCAGCGTAGTACTAGCGGGGACCTTCTCCTACGAGCAGTACTTC
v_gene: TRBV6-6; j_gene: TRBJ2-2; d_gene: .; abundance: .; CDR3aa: CASSYGGQGGELFF; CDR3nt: TGTGCCAGCAGTTACGGGGGGCAAGGCGGGGAGCTGTTTTTT
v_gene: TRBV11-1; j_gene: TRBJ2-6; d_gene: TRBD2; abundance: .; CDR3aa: CASSAPGLGSGANVLTF; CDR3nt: TGTGCCAGCAGCGCCCCGGGACTAGGCTCTGGGGCCAACGTCCTGACTTTC
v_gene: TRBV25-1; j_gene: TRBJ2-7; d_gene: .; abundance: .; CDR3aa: CASSESGRVSYEQYF; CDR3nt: TGTGCCAGCAGTGAGAGTGGCAGGGTCTCCTACGAGCAGTACTTC
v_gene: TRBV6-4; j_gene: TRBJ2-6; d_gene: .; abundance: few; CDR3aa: CASTPGANVLTF; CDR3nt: TGTGCCAGCACCCCAGGGGCCAACGTCCTGACTTTC
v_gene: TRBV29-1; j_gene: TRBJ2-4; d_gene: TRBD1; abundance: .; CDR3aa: CSVTRQGLAQYF; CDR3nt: TGCAGCGTGACCCGACAGGGTCTAGCCCAGTACTTC
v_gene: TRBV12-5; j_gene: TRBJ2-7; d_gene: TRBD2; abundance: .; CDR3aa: CASAPRRASGSYEQYF; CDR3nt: TGTGCTAGTGCCCCCCGTCGCGCTAGCGGGTCCTACGAGCAGTACTTC
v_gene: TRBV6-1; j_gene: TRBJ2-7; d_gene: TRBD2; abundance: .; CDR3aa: CASSGGTSQREYF; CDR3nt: TGTGCCAGCAGTGGAGGGACTAGCCAGAGGGAGTACTTC
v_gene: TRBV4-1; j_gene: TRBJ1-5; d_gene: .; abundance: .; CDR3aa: CASSQVSQGLNQPQHF; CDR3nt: TGCGCCAGCAGCCAAGTGTCACAGGGCCTCAATCAGCCCCAGCATTTT
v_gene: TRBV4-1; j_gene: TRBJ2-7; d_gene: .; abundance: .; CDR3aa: CASSPNNSPGEQYF; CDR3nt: TGCGCCAGCAGCCCTAATAACTCCCCGGGCGAGCAGTACTTC
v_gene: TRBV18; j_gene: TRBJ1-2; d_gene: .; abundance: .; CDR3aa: CASSPVQVAGYTF; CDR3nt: TGTGCCAGCTCACCTGTCCAAGTGGCCGGCTACACCTTC
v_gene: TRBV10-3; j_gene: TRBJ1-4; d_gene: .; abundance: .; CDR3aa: CAISARQGGTNEKLFF; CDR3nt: TGTGCCATCAGTGCGCGGCAGGGAGGGACCAATGAAAAACTGTTTTTT
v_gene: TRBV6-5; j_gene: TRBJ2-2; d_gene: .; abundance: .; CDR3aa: CASSYLKGTAGELFF; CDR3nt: TGTGCCAGCAGTTATTTAAAGGGAACGGCCGGGGAGCTGTTTTTT
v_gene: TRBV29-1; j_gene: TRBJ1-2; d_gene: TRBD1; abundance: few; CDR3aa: CSAGTGGNYGYTF; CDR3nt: TGCAGCGCCGGGACAGGGGGAAACTATGGCTACACCTTC
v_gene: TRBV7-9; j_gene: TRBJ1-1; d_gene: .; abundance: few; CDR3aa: CASSHDIVTEAFF; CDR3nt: TGTGCCAGCAGCCATGACATCGTAACTGAAGCTTTCTTT
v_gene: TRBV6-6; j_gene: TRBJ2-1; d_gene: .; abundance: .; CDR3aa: CASSYSPNEQFF; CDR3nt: TGTGCCAGCAGTTACTCGCCCAATGAGCAGTTCTTC
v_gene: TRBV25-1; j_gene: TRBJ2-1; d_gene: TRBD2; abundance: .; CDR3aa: CASSGLAGATYNEQFF; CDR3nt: TGTGCCAGCAGTGGGCTAGCGGGAGCAACCTACAATGAGCAGTTCTTC
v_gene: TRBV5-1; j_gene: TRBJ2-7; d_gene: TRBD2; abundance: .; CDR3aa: CASRMLAGVLGPYEQYF; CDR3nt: TGCGCCAGCAGAATGCTAGCGGGTGTTTTGGGTCCCTACGAGCAGTACTTC
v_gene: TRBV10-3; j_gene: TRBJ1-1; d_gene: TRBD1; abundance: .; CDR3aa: CAISESQGQTHKEAFF; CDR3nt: TGTGCCATCAGTGAATCCCAGGGACAGACCCACAAGGAAGCTTTCTTT
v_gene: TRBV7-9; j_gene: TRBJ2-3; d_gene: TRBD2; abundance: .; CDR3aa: CASSPSGSGTDTQYF; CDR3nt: TGTGCCAGCAGTCCTAGCGGGAGTGGCACAGATACGCAGTATTTT
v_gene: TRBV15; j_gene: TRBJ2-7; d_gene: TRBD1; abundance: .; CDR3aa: CATSRDGTGVGEQYF; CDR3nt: TGTGCCACCAGCAGAGATGGGACAGGGGTTGGCGAGCAGTACTTC
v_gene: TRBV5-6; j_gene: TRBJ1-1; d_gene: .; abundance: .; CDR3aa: CASSLLRNTEAFF; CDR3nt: TGTGCCAGCAGCTTACTCCGGAACACTGAAGCTTTCTTT
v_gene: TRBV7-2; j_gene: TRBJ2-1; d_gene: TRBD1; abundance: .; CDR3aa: CASSDRQGRFF; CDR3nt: TGTGCCAGCAGCGACCGACAGGGAAGGTTCTTC
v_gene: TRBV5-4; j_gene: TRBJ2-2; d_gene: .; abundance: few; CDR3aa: CASSLASEKTGELFF; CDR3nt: TGTGCCAGCAGCTTGGCTAGCGAGAAAACCGGGGAGCTGTTTTTT
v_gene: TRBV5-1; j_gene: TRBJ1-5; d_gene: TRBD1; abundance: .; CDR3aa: CASSRDRTEAQHF; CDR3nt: TGCGCCAGCAGCCGGGACAGGACGGAGGCCCAGCATTTT
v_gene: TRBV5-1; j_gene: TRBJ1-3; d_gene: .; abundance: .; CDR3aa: CASSLAGHIRENTIYF; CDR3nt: TGCGCCAGCAGCTTGGCCGGGCATATCAGGGAAAACACCATATATTTT
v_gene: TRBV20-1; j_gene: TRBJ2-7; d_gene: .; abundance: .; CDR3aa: CSARGVNEQYF; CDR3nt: TGCAGTGCGAGGGGGGTTAACGAGCAGTACTTC
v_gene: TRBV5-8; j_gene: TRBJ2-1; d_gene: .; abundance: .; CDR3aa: CASSLVGYAFF; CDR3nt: TGTGCCAGCAGCTTAGTAGGTTATGCGTTCTTC
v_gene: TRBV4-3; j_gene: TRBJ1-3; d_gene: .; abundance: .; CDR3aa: CASSLTTTAGNTIYF; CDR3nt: TGCGCCAGCAGCCTTACGACCACCGCCGGAAACACCATATATTTT
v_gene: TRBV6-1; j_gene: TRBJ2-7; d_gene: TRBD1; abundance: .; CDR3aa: CASSIRQGAHEQYF; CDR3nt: TGTGCCAGCAGTATAAGACAGGGGGCCCACGAGCAGTACTTC
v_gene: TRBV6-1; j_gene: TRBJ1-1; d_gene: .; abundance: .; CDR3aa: CASSEGKAFF; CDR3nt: TGTGCCAGCAGTGAAGGAAAAGCTTTCTTT
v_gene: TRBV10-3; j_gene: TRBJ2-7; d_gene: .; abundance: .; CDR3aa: CAITGTRNEQYF; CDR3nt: TGTGCCATAACAGGGACAAGAAACGAGCAGTACTTC
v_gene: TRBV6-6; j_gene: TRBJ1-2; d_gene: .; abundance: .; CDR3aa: CASSLVGDGYTF; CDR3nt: TGTGCCAGCAGTTTAGTAGGAGATGGCTACACCTTC